This TCR beta chain was recorded in a study of blood T cell repertoires in COVID-19. About the research overall: Both acute and convalescent COVID-19 samples were obtained from the United States, Italy and Spain.

Trimming at V came to 4 bases and at J to 6 bases, leaving 8 bases not matched to a gene. This CDR3 is 15 amino acids long. The germline gives CDR1 SGHKS, CDR2 YYEKEE (reference sequence). Per the study methods: Estimated nucleated cell counts came from reference gene primer amplification. Using immunoSEQ multiplex PCR, the repertoire was profiled, and TCRdb retains in-frame clones only, with some absent. V and J calls and clone size are those listed in that table; D and trimming were worked out from the DNA. The table lists around 68,000 clones, roughly 82% of them singletons. V is TRBV5-5 and J is TRBJ2-2, with TRBD2 identical over 8 bases. Sample: peripheral blood. This receptor was obtained from a man of 80 years or more with active COVID-19. CDR3 nucleotide sequence: TGTGCCAGCAGCCCCCGGGGGGGAGAGGCCGGGGAGCTGTTTTTT. Translating gives CASSPRGGEAGELFF.